The 7 T cell receptor beta chains given below trace back to one sample, sequenced in a study of T cell changes during pregnancy in multiple sclerosis (dated by TCRdb to about 2019). The method behind the library was the immunoSEQ multiplex PCR assay. The immuneACCESS repertoire file appears here via TCRdb, limited to in-frame rearrangements. These files lack a portion of the clones; in checked studies, under half of the deficit traces to unresolved V genes, and the cause of the others is not known. The sample yields roughly 84,000 clones; 90% to 95% were counted once. 1.3% to 1.5% of the sample belongs to the ten largest clones. Sequences were derived from peripheral blood, sampled in the third trimester of pregnancy. Every receptor here comes from a female donor in good health, enrolled as a control in a pregnancy study.

The chain joins TRBV6-6 to TRBJ1-5; 9 bases line up with TRBD1. Germline CDR1 MNHNY, CDR2 SVGAGI (reference sequence). The length of the CDR3 is 15 residues. V lost 1 base, J lost 2 bases, and 0 bases stayed unmatched. CDR3 loop: CASSYWTGGNQPQHF. The CDR3 DNA reads as TGTGCCAGCAGTTACTGGACAGGGGGCAATCAGCCCCAGCATTTT.

The J gene is TRBJ2-7, the V gene TRBV5-4; D uncertain. Germline assignment: CDR1 SGHNT and CDR2 YYREEE (reference sequence). The CDR3 spans 15 residues. The germline V and J ends were trimmed by 4 bases and 1 base, with 15 bases remaining between them. The CDR3 loop is CASSPRVPGSYEQYF. CDR3 nucleotide sequence: TGTGCCAGCAGCCCCCGGGTCCCGGGTTCCTACGAGCAGTACTTC.

The V gene is TRBV7-9, the J gene TRBJ2-5; D might be TRBD1 (6 bases). The germline gives CDR1 SEHNR, CDR2 FQNEAQ (reference sequence). V lost 5 bases to trimming and J lost 0 bases, with 22 bases between them. The CDR3 has 18 amino acids. The chain's CDR3 is CASSRLRVGQTYQETQYF. In DNA, the CDR3 is TGTGCCAGCAGCCGCCTCCGTGTCGGACAGACGTACCAAGAGACCCAGTACTTC. Full variable domain (rest looked up from reference TRBV7-9 and TRBJ2-5): DTGVSQNPRHKITKRGQNVTFRCDPISEHNRLYWYRQTLGQGPEFLTYFQNEAQLEKSRLLSDRFSAERPKGSFSTLEIQRTEQGDSAMYLCASSRLRVGQTYQETQYFGPGTRLLVL.

The chain is built from TRBV27 and TRBJ2-1; 8 bases map to TRBD1. Germline values: CDR1 MNHEY, CDR2 SMNVEV (reference sequence). The CDR3 length is 14 residues. V shed 6 bases and J 5 bases; nucleotides not matched to a gene: 6. The CDR3 protein is CASSRQGADNEQFF. The CDR3, as DNA: TGTGCCAGCAGCCGGCAGGGGGCGGACAATGAGCAGTTCTTC.

In regard to this clone: Other DNA variants within this sample encode the same CDR3. The CDR3 sequence: CASSLAQETQYF. Here the CDR3 DNA reads TGCGCCAGCAGCTTGGCACAGGAGACCCAGTACTTC. The V and J genes are TRBV5-1 and TRBJ2-5, with unresolved D. Trimming cost V 0 bases and J 5 bases, with 5 bases left between them. This CDR3 comprises 12 residues. Germline CDR1 and CDR2: SGHRS and YFSETQ.

CDR3 in amino acids: CASSATGATDTQYF. CDR3 DNA: TGTGCCAGCAGCGCGACAGGGGCCACAGATACGCAGTATTTT. The chain uses TRBV7-6 and TRBJ2-3, with TRBD1 matching over 8 bases. CDR1 SGHVS and CDR2 FNYEAQ come from the germline V gene. The V segment lost 5 bases and the J segment 2 bases; nucleotides outside the gene matches: 3. The CDR3 is made up of 14 amino acids.

In its sample, this clone was seen once. The genes are TRBV6-5 and TRBJ2-3; D possibly corresponds to TRBD2 (7 bases). This CDR3 spans 15 amino acids. Trimming took 6 bases from V and 2 from J, leaving 15 bases between them. Germline CDR1 is MNHEY and CDR2 is SVGAGI. The DNA of the CDR3 is TGTGCCAGCAGCGCCCCGGGGGGCCCCACAGATACGCAGTATTTT. Protein: CASSAPGGPTDTQYF.